These T cell receptor beta chains were read from a single sample in a study of neurological immune-mediated disorders. From the 5' RACE reads, TCRdb called clonotypes with MiXCR, one entry per CDR3 protein. The table lists under 70,000 distinct CDR3 sequences, under 4.5% of them singletons. Sequencing was performed on PBMCs. The origin of the receptors is a woman between 25 and 40 years old with multiple sclerosis. Each CDR3 is given with its conserved first and last residue. A D gene is named only where the DNA matches it firmly. Not every row has a clone size; where given, it reads once, few, many or a size class.

d_call clone_size j_call cdr3_length v_call cdr3_nt cdr3_aa
- many TRBJ1-1 15 TRBV6-5 TGTGCCAGCAGTTACTCGCCGACAGGAAACACTGAAGCTTTCTTT CASSYSPTGNTEAFF
- many TRBJ2-2 14 TRBV5-1 TGCGCCAGCAGCTTGTCGAGTGACACCGGGGAGCTGTTTTTT CASSLSSDTGELFF
- many TRBJ1-1 16 TRBV7-9 TGTGCCAGCAGTGCACCAGCGGGGGGCGCGGCCACTGAAGCTTTCTTT CASSAPAGGAATEAFF
- - TRBJ1-2 17 TRBV19 TGTGCCAGTAGTATCTCCCTTTTGGGGACCCCCCTTTATGGCTACACCTTC CASSISLLGTPLYGYTF
- many TRBJ2-1 11 TRBV29-1 TGCAGCGTTCTAGGTGGAAATGAGCAGTTCTTC CSVLGGNEQFF
TRBD2 many TRBJ2-7 13 TRBV20-1 TGCAGTGCTTTCGGCGGGGGATCCTACGAGCAGTACTTC CSAFGGGSYEQYF
- - TRBJ2-6 15 TRBV20-1 TGCAGTGCTAGAGGGGGGTCCTCTGGGGCCAAAGTCCTGACTTTC CSARGGSSGAKVLTF
TRBD1 many TRBJ1-2 14 TRBV5-1 TGCGCCAGCAGCCCGGGACAGGGAGGGTCTGGCTACACCTTC CASSPGQGGSGYTF
- many TRBJ1-1 13 TRBV4-1 TGCGCCAGCAGCTTGTTGGGGAACACTGAAGCTTTCTTT CASSLLGNTEAFF
- many TRBJ2-1 16 TRBV5-6 TGTGCCAGCAGCCCAGAAAGGGTATGGTCCTACAATGAGCAGTTCTTC CASSPERVWSYNEQFF
- - TRBJ2-6 16 TRBV30 TGTGCCTGGAGTCAGGGCAGGAACTCTGGGGCCAACGTCCTGACTTTC CAWSQGRNSGANVLTF
- many TRBJ1-3 13 TRBV3-1 TGTGCCAGCAGCCAAGTGTTCGGAAAAACCATATATTTT CASSQVFGKTIYF
TRBD1 many TRBJ2-3 15 TRBV10-1 TGCGCCAGCAGTTCCGGGACAGGGTTGTCGGATACGCAGTATTTT CASSSGTGLSDTQYF
- many TRBJ2-3 14 TRBV20-1 TGCAGTGCTAGAGATCCGGGGACCACAGATACGCAGTATTTT CSARDPGTTDTQYF
TRBD2 many TRBJ2-7 14 TRBV5-6 TGTGCCAGCAGCAGCGGACTAGCGGTTTACGAGCAGTACTTC CASSSGLAVYEQYF
- many TRBJ1-3 14 TRBV20-1 TGCAGTGCTAGAGAGTCCAGTTCCGGAAACACCATATATTTT CSARESSSGNTIYF
- many TRBJ1-4 14 TRBV5-1 TGCGCCAGCAGCCTCCATGAGCCAGAGGAAAAACTGTTTTTT CASSLHEPEEKLFF
- many TRBJ2-5 15 TRBV5-1 TGCGCCAGCAGCTTGCCTTCGGGGGCCGGAGAGACCCAGTACTTC CASSLPSGAGETQYF
TRBD2 many TRBJ2-7 16 TRBV4-1 TGCGCCAGCAGCCAGAAACTAGCGGGAGGGTCCAACGAGCAGTACTTC CASSQKLAGGSNEQYF
TRBD2 many TRBJ2-1 17 TRBV5-6 TGTGCCAGCAGTTCGCCGCGACGGGGGGGCAAATACAATGAGCAGTTCTTC CASSSPRRGGKYNEQFF
TRBD1 many TRBJ2-5 13 TRBV10-3 TGTGCCATCAGGGACAGGGGTATCGAGACCCAGTACTTC CAIRDRGIETQYF
- many TRBJ2-7 14 TRBV7-2 TGTGCCAGCAGCGACGGGGGCGCACGCTTCGAGCAGTACTTC CASSDGGARFEQYF
- many TRBJ1-1 17 TRBV10-3 TGTGCCATCAAGAAGATCACGGGCATAGGGGAGAACACTGAAGCTTTCTTT CAIKKITGIGENTEAFF
- many TRBJ2-6 13 TRBV13 TGTGCCAGCAGCCACTCTGGGGCCAACGTCCTGACTTTC CASSHSGANVLTF
- many TRBJ1-2 14 TRBV27 TGTGCCAGCAGACCCCCGGGACAATCTTCGGGCTACACCTTC CASRPPGQSSGYTF
- many TRBJ2-1 15 TRBV24-1 TGTGCCACCAGTGATAGTCCGTCCACGGGAGATGAGCAGTTCTTC CATSDSPSTGDEQFF
- many TRBJ2-1 13 TRBV7-6 TGTGCCAGCAGCTTAGACCCGGTGGGGGAGCAGTTCTTC CASSLDPVGEQFF
- many TRBJ1-4 13 TRBV11-2 TGTGCCAGCAGCTTCGGTGGAAATGAAAAACTGTTTTTT CASSFGGNEKLFF
- many TRBJ1-5 14 TRBV12-3/TRBV12-4 TGTGCCAGCAGTGAAGGGTGGGTAGGTCAGCCCCAGCATTTT CASSEGWVGQPQHF
- few TRBJ2-2 14 TRBV5-1 TGCGCCAGCAGCTCGGAGGCGGTGGCCGGGGAGCTGTTTTTT CASSSEAVAGELFF